This record concerns one TCR beta chain sequence. Trimming took off 6 bases at V and 1 base at J, with 12 bases between the two ends. CDR1 is MDHEN, CDR2 SYDVKM, per germline. This CDR3 contains 15 residues. This entry belongs to a study of shared clonotypes between healthy human individuals. The data were produced by immunoSEQ multiplex PCR, yet TCRdb's version contains in-frame clones alone and is incomplete. Of 800,000 to 950,000 clones listed, about 97% are singletons. Naive CD8 cells comprised CD45RO-negative, CCR7-positively selected cells, excluding terminally differentiated effector memory CD45RA+ cells.

The source material was naive CD8+ T cells sorted from blood. The source of this sequence is a young man in good health. The chain has TRBV28 and TRBJ2-2, with a tentative D call TRBD2 (6 bases). CDR3 in amino acids: CASSQWGVNTGELFF. DNA for the CDR3: TGTGCCAGCAGCCAATGGGGGGTGAACACCGGGGAGCTGTTTTTT.